The 13 T cell receptor beta chains reported below all come from one sample, sequenced in a study of cytomegalovirus exposure and HLA in healthy donors. Primers for the PCR totalled 60 Vbeta and 13 Jbeta. Assay used: immunoSEQ multiplex PCR; TCRdb lists only in-frame clones, some missing. The sample yields around 150,000 clones, around four fifths seen once. The sequenced material came from PBMCs. Every receptor here comes from a man aged 35-49 years in good health and CMV-seronegative.

The genes are TRBV11-2 and TRBJ2-4; 10 nucleotides align to TRBD2. The CDR3 covers 17 residues. Germline CDR1 SGHAT, CDR2 FQNNGV. V dropped 3 bases and J dropped 0; count of bases not matched to a gene: 5. The CDR3 is CASSLILAGLAKNIQYF. The CDR3 nucleotides are TGTGCCAGCAGCTTGATACTAGCGGGGTTAGCCAAAAACATTCAGTACTTC.

With regard to this clone: The junction departs from the called germline gene at one end, perhaps through a read error. V gene TRBV27 combines with J gene TRBJ2-7; perhaps TRBD2 as D (6 bases). The germline V gene encodes CDR1 MNHEY and CDR2 SMNVEV (reference sequence). The CDR3 has 14 amino acids. CDR3 DNA: TGTGCCAGCAGCCTGATCGGGGGAGAGGGCGAGCAGTACTTT. Residues: CASSLIGGEGEQYF.

On this clone: The sample has other DNA sequences that encode this CDR3 too. V gene TRBV5-1 combines with J gene TRBJ1-1; D gene uncertain. The CDR3 length is 12 residues. V was shortened by 0 bases and J by 3 bases, with 3 bases between the two germline ends. Germline assignment: CDR1 SGHRS and CDR2 YFSETQ. CDR3 in amino acids: CASSLGDTEAFF. CDR3 bases: TGCGCCAGCAGCTTGGGCGACACTGAAGCTTTCTTT. Full variable domain (remainder filled in from reference TRBV5-1 and TRBJ1-1): KAGVTQTPRYLIKTRGQQVTLSCSPISGHRSVSWYQQTPGQGLQFLFEYFSETQRNKGNFPGRFSGRQFSNSRSEMNVSTLELGDSALYLCASSLGDTEAFFGQGTRLTVV.

The chain links TRBV28 to TRBJ1-5, with D possibly matching TRBD1 (6 bases). The CDR3 is 13 amino acids. Germline V gives CDR1 MDHEN, CDR2 SYDVKM. V was cut by 5 bases and J by 7 bases, with 12 bases left in between. The CDR3 spells CASSKDRGQPQHF. As DNA, the CDR3 is TGTGCCAGCAGTAAGGACAGAGGACAGCCCCAGCATTTT.

This clone was picked up a small number of times. The gene calls are TRBV5-5 and TRBJ1-5; 7 bases are shared with TRBD1. CDR1 is SGHKS and CDR2 is YYEKEE in the germline V gene (reference sequence). The length of the CDR3 is 15 residues. The V segment lost 4 bases and the J segment 2 bases; nucleotides outside the gene matches: 6. This CDR3 reads CASSGDRVGNQPQHF. The DNA for the CDR3 is TGTGCCAGCAGCGGAGACAGGGTAGGCAATCAGCCCCAGCATTTT.

This chain links TRBV7-8 with TRBJ1-3; TRBD1 agrees at 10 bases. CDR3 length equals 15 residues. V shed 4 bases and J 5 bases; nucleotides not matched to a gene: 5. CDR1 is SGHVS and CDR2 is FQNEAQ in the germline V gene. The CDR3 coding sequence is TGTGCCAGCAGCTCCTGGACAGGGGGAAGAAACACCATATATTTT. This translates into CASSSWTGGRNTIYF.

The rearrangement joins TRBV7-9 to TRBJ2-5; 11 bases align to TRBD1. The J call may be faulty, since TRBJ2-7 better matches the DNA end. The CDR3 contains 15 residues. CDR1 and CDR2 (germline): SEHNR, FQNEAQ (reference sequence). The CDR3 DNA follows: TGTGCCAGCAGCTTAGCGGGACAGGGGGGCTACGAGCAGTACTTC. Its protein is CASSLAGQGGYEQYF.

This chain links TRBV7-3 with TRBJ2-2; D remains unclear. The germline V gene encodes CDR1 SGHTA and CDR2 FQGTGA. The CDR3 length is 13 residues. Trimming pared 4 bases from V and 1 base from J, leaving 4 bases between. The CDR3 here is CASSYGNTGELFF. CDR3 bases: TGTGCCAGCAGCTACGGGAACACCGGGGAGCTGTTTTTT.

This clone was observed once. V and J are TRBV5-6 and TRBJ2-2; no reliable D call. Trimming removed 6 bases at V and 7 bases at J, with 7 bases between. The CDR3 loop spans 11 amino acids. Looked up from germline, CDR1 is SGHDT and CDR2 is YYEEEE. CDR3 loop: CASTEHGELFF. Written as DNA, the CDR3 is TGTGCCAGCACCGAACACGGGGAGCTGTTTTTT.

The rearrangement links TRBV11-3 to TRBJ2-2, with D perhaps TRBD1 (5 bases). The germline V gene encodes CDR1 SGHNT and CDR2 YENEEA. V was pared by 4 bases and J by 4 bases, with 19 bases between. The CDR3 totals 17 residues. Here the CDR3 reads CASSSEGQVRGTGELFF. In nucleotides, the CDR3 is TGTGCCAGCAGCTCGGAAGGACAAGTCCGCGGCACCGGGGAGCTGTTTTTT.

The chain links TRBV4-1 to TRBJ2-7, with 14 bases lining up with TRBD2. The CDR3 is 16 amino acids. Germline assignment: CDR1 MGHRA and CDR2 YSYEKL. With 1 base clipped from V and 4 bases from J, the junction kept 3 bases outside the gene matches. The CDR3 sequence is CASSQGGTSGSYEQYF. Here the CDR3 DNA reads TGCGCCAGCAGCCAAGGCGGGACTAGCGGGAGTTACGAGCAGTACTTC.

This sequence joins TRBV2 and TRBJ2-1, with TRBD2 identical over 10 bases. This CDR3 is 16 amino acids long. Unmatched junction bases numbered 5, after V lost 0 bases and J lost 6 bases. The germline V gene encodes CDR1 SNHLY and CDR2 FYNNEI. The CDR3: CASSEAKLAGSNEQFF. The CDR3, as DNA: TGTGCCAGCAGTGAAGCGAAACTAGCGGGATCCAATGAGCAGTTCTTC.

The V gene is TRBV19, the J gene TRBJ2-5; 8 bases are a match to TRBD2. The CDR3 is 16 residues long. The V and J ends lost 3 bases and 3 bases, in that order; junction bases with no gene match: 9. Germline CDR1 is LNHDA and CDR2 is SQIVND (reference sequence). The CDR3 region is CASSMREAFLKETQYF. Here the CDR3 DNA reads TGTGCCAGTAGTATGCGGGAGGCGTTCCTTAAAGAGACCCAGTACTTC.